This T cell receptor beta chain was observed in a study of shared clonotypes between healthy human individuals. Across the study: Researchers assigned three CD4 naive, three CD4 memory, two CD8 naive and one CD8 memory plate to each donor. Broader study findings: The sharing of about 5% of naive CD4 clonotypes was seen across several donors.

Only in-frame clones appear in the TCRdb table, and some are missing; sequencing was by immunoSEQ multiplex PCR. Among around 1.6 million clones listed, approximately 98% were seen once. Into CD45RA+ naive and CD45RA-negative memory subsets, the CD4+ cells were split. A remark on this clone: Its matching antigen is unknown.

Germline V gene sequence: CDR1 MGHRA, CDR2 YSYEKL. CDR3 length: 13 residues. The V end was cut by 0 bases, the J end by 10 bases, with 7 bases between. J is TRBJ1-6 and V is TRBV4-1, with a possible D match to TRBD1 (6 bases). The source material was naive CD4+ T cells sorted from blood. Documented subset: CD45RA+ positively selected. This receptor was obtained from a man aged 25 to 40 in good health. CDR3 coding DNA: TGCGCCAGCAGCCAAGACAGGGGATCACCCCTCCACTTT. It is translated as CASSQDRGSPLHF.